A single sample is the source of the 18 T cell receptor beta chains below, sequenced in a study of T cells in localized non-small cell lung cancer. Repertoires were generated with immunoSEQ multiplex PCR, while TCRdb's copy carries only in-frame clones and drops some. The sample has under 75,000 clones, approximately 87% seen once. Source: peripheral blood, taken before any cancer treatment. The source is an older male donor with stage III squamous cell lung carcinoma.

The CDR3, as DNA: TGTGCCACTAGCAGCGGGCTAGCGCTCAATGAGCAGTTCTTC. Translating it yields CATSSGLALNEQFF. The chain uses TRBV6-1 and TRBJ2-1; D may be TRBD2 (6 bases). The CDR3 is 14 amino acids. Trimming removed 10 bases at V and 6 bases at J, with 19 bases between. Per germline, CDR1 MNHNS and CDR2 SASEGT.

In its sample, this clone was seen a few times. V usage is TRBV25-1 and J usage is TRBJ1-2; D is possibly TRBD1 (5 bases). The CDR3 extends over 11 amino acids. The germline V and J ends were trimmed by 9 bases and 5 bases, with 10 bases remaining between them. Germline V lookup: CDR1 MGHDK, CDR2 SYGVNS. The CDR3, as DNA: TGTGCCAGTTATTCAGGGTATGGCTACACCTTC. Its protein is CASYSGYGYTF.

This clone was found a few times. The V call is TRBV12-5, the J call TRBJ1-6; tentative D call: TRBD1 (5 bases). The CDR3 has 14 amino acids. CDR1 and CDR2 from the germline V gene are LGHNT and FRNRAP. V gave up 2 bases and J gave up 10 bases, with 12 bases separating them. The CDR3 nucleotides are TGTGCTAGTGGTTTGACCTCAGGGCGCTCACCCCTCCACTTT. Its protein product is CASGLTSGRSPLHF.

The V call is TRBV19, the J call TRBJ1-1, with 8 bases lining up with TRBD1. Germline CDR1 LNHDA, CDR2 SQIVND (reference sequence). With V trimmed by 3 bases and J by 4 bases, 4 bases remained unmatched. This CDR3 region has 14 residues. DNA of the CDR3: TGTGCCAGTAGTATGAACAGGGGGTTCACTGAAGCTTTCTTT. Translating it yields CASSMNRGFTEAFF.

This clone showed up just a few times. The chain is built from TRBV18 and TRBJ1-5; a possible D gene is TRBD1 (5 bases). The CDR3 is 13 amino acids. V lost 3 bases to trimming and J lost 8 bases, with 11 bases between them. CDR1 is KGHSH and CDR2 is LQKENI in the germline V gene. As DNA, the CDR3 is TGTGCCAGCTCACCCGGGACCCACGAGCCCCAGCATTTT. Its protein is CASSPGTHEPQHF.

The chain couples TRBV7-9 to TRBJ1-6; no definite D call. Germline values: CDR1 SEHNR, CDR2 FQNEAQ (reference sequence). Trimming shortened V by 5 bases and J by 3 bases, and 11 bases separated the two germline ends. This CDR3 has 15 amino acids. CDR3 loop: CASSAALVYNSPLHF. DNA for the CDR3: TGTGCCAGCAGCGCCGCTTTGGTCTATAATTCACCCCTCCACTTT.

This chain uses TRBV11-2 with TRBJ2-3, with TRBD1 identical over 8 bases. The ends lost 6 bases at V and 4 bases at J; junction bases unmatched: 12. Germline V CDR1 and CDR2: SGHAT, FQNNGV. The CDR3 spans 16 residues. The CDR3 DNA follows: TGTGCCAGCAGTACTTTGGCCGGGACAGGAGCAGATACGCAGTATTTT. Its translation is CASSTLAGTGADTQYF.

This clone is a singleton in its sample. This sequence joins TRBV9 and TRBJ1-6, with D uncertain. The V gene lost 4 bases and the J gene lost 6 bases, with 14 bases spanning the gap. Germline CDR1 and CDR2: SGDLS and YYNGEE. There are 15 residues in the CDR3. Here the CDR3 reads CASSPLRGINSPLHF. The CDR3 coding sequence is TGTGCCAGCAGCCCTCTTAGAGGGATTAATTCACCCCTCCACTTT. The variable domain in full, completed from reference TRBV9 and TRBJ1-6, reads DSGVTQTPKHLITATGQRVTLRCSPRSGDLSVYWYQQSLDQGLQFLIQYYNGEERAKGNILERFSAQQFPDLHSELNLSSLELGDSALYFCASSPLRGINSPLHFGNGTRLTVT.

This chain connects TRBV4-2 to TRBJ2-2; tentative D call: TRBD2 (5 bases). The CDR3 has 18 amino acids. Germline V gives CDR1 LGHNA, CDR2 YNFKEQ. The V end was cut by 3 bases, the J end by 1 base, with 18 bases between. The CDR3 reads CASSQESAGTLNTGELFF. The CDR3 nucleotides are TGTGCCAGCAGCCAGGAGTCGGCGGGTACCTTGAACACCGGGGAGCTGTTTTTT.

The chain couples TRBV6-5 to TRBJ2-5; the D is unclear. Deletions cut 0 bases from V and 5 bases from J, with 13 bases between. Germline CDR1 and CDR2: MNHEY and SVGAGI. The CDR3 is 15 amino acids. CDR3 bases: TGTGCCAGCAGTTACTCTGGGGTAAATGGGGAGACCCAGTACTTC. This translates into CASSYSGVNGETQYF.

V usage is TRBV11-3 and J usage is TRBJ1-6; D is perhaps TRBD1 (5 bases). Trimming removed 5 bases at V and 10 bases at J, with 18 bases between. CDR3 size: 15 residues. Germline CDR1 SGHNT, CDR2 YENEEA. The CDR3 region has the DNA TGTGCCAGCAGCGCGGGCGGGGGGAAGGACTCACCCCTCCACTTT. Translation: CASSAGGGKDSPLHF.

This clone was detected once. V and J are TRBV6-1 and TRBJ1-2; D gene ambiguous. V was cut by 0 bases and J by 7 bases, with 15 bases left in between. The length of the CDR3 is 15 residues. CDR1 MNHNS and CDR2 SASEGT come from the germline V gene. CDR3 sequence: CASSEAPLRAFGYTF. In DNA, the CDR3 is TGTGCCAGCAGTGAAGCTCCACTGAGGGCCTTTGGCTACACCTTC.

This chain joins TRBV5-1 and TRBJ1-4; the D is unclear. The CDR3 consists of 15 residues. The V gene's germline CDR1 is SGHRS and CDR2 YFSETQ. The germline V and J ends were trimmed by 0 bases and 3 bases, with 9 bases remaining between them. The CDR3 DNA follows: TGCGCCAGCAGCTTGGATGGGAGGCCTAATGAAAAACTGTTTTTT. Amino acid sequence: CASSLDGRPNEKLFF.

This rearrangement joins TRBV5-1 to TRBJ1-1; maybe TRBD1 (6 bases). Germline lookup yields CDR1 SGHRS and CDR2 YFSETQ. The CDR3 contains 16 residues. Trimming removed 0 bases from V and 1 base from J, with 13 bases in between. CDR3 DNA sequence: TGCGCCAGCAGCTTGGAATCTGGGGGGCGGAACACTGAAGCTTTCTTT. Its translation is CASSLESGGRNTEAFF.

This chain joins TRBV7-2 and TRBJ1-3; a weak D match, TRBD1 (5 bases). This CDR3 comprises 13 residues. Germline CDR1 is SGHTA and CDR2 is FQGNSA. The V end was cut by 4 bases, the J end by 7 bases, with 11 bases between. This chain's CDR3 is CASSSGTGNTIYF. CDR3 nucleotide sequence: TGTGCCAGCAGCTCGGGGACGGGTAACACCATATATTTT. Looking up the rest from reference TRBV7-2 and TRBJ1-3 gives the full variable domain: GAGVSQSPSNKVTEKGKDVELRCDPISGHTALYWYRQSLGQGLEFLIYFQGNSAPDKSGLPSDRFSAERTGGSVSTLTIQRTQQEDSAVYLCASSSGTGNTIYFGEGSWLTVV.

The V gene is TRBV5-8, the J gene TRBJ1-4; 9 bases line up with TRBD1. The CDR3 totals 16 residues. The V gene's germline CDR1 is SGHTS and CDR2 YDEGEE. Unmatched junction bases numbered 0, after V lost 0 bases and J lost 0 bases. The DNA of the CDR3 is TGTGCCAGCAGCTTGGGGGACAGGGCAACTAATGAAAAACTGTTTTTT. This sequence encodes CASSLGDRATNEKLFF.

V gene TRBV19 combines with J gene TRBJ1-4, with a weak D call TRBD1 (5 bases). Between the trimmed V and J ends, which lost 3 bases and 4 bases, there was a span of 12 bases. Germline CDR1 is LNHDA and CDR2 is SQIVND (reference sequence). The CDR3 has 15 amino acids. In nucleotides, the CDR3 is TGTGCCAGTAGTATGATACGGGACGGTAATGAAAAACTGTTTTTT. This codes for CASSMIRDGNEKLFF.

This chain links TRBV6-4 with TRBJ1-1; tentative D call: TRBD1 (5 bases). The V end lost 6 bases, the J end lost 4 bases, and 15 bases lay between the germline ends. This CDR3 has 14 amino acids. Looked up from germline, CDR1 is MRHNA and CDR2 is SNTAGT. The CDR3 is CASRASGGGTEAFF. In DNA, the CDR3 is TGTGCCAGCAGAGCAAGCGGCGGGGGCACTGAAGCTTTCTTT.